The 25 T cell receptor beta chains presented below share a single source sample, sequenced in a study of radiotherapy plus CTLA-4 blockade in lung cancer (dated by TCRdb to 2016 to 2018). Library creation used the immunoSEQ multiplex PCR assay. TCRdb's version of the immuneACCESS table is confined to in-frame rearrangements and falls short of the full clone set. An unresolved V gene accounts for under half of the shortfall where checked; the remainder is of unknown origin. Present in this sample are about 72,000 clones, roughly four fifths of which were seen just once. The ten largest make up 4% of the sample. The specimen comprised peripheral blood, sampled from a patient treated with radiotherapy plus ipilimumab. These TCRs come from a human donor with non-small cell lung cancer who had a partial response to radiotherapy plus ipilimumab.

The rearrangement uses TRBV19 and TRBJ1-5, with D perhaps TRBD1 (6 bases). Germline V CDR1 and CDR2: LNHDA, SQIVND (reference sequence). The CDR3 length is 16 residues. Trimming pared 6 bases from V and 2 bases from J, leaving 17 bases between. In DNA form, the CDR3 reads TGTGCCAGTAGAGCACAGGGCGACGGGCGCAATCAGCCCCAGCATTTT. It yields the protein CASRAQGDGRNQPQHF.

This chain links TRBV4-1 with TRBJ2-7, with 12 bases identical to TRBD2. Trimming at V came to 0 bases and at J to 6 bases, leaving 6 bases not matched to a gene. Looked up from germline, CDR1 is MGHRA and CDR2 is YSYEKL. This CDR3 has 16 amino acids. CDR3 nucleotides: TGCGCCAGCAGCCAAGATGCGACTAGCGGGAGTGGCGAGCAGTACTTC. Amino acids: CASSQDATSGSGEQYF.

The V and J genes are TRBV6-1 and TRBJ2-6; 8 bases are a match to TRBD1. J lost 4 bases, V lost 2 bases, and 7 bases had no gene match. The germline gives CDR1 MNHNS, CDR2 SASEGT. The CDR3 is 17 residues long. The CDR3 DNA sequence: TGTGCCAGCAGTGAAAGGGGACAGGTCTACGGGGCCAACGTCCTGACTTTC. The encoded protein is CASSERGQVYGANVLTF.

This chain links TRBV29-1 with TRBJ2-5, with D perhaps matching TRBD1 (5 bases). The end of the DNA aligns better with TRBJ2-7, so the J call may be wrong. Germline V gene sequence: CDR1 SQVTM, CDR2 ANQGSEA. The CDR3 runs to 14 residues. CDR3 sequence reads: CSVVQQGRSYEQYF. CDR3 in DNA: TGCAGCGTTGTCCAGCAGGGTCGTTCCTACGAGCAGTACTTC.

The chain links TRBV5-1 to TRBJ2-1, with TRBD1 matching over 11 bases. The V gene's germline CDR1 is SGHRS and CDR2 YFSETQ. V lost 2 bases to trimming and J lost 8 bases; unmatched junction nucleotides: 6. The CDR3 consists of 15 residues. CDR3 loop: CASSFGQGAADEQFF. The CDR3 bases are TGCGCCAGCAGCTTCGGACAGGGGGCTGCGGATGAGCAGTTCTTC.

This clone appeared a single time. The chain has TRBV4-1 and TRBJ2-2, with D tentatively TRBD1 (5 bases). Germline-derived CDR1 and CDR2 are MGHRA and YSYEKL. Trimming cost V 6 bases and J 5 bases, with 22 bases left between them. The CDR3 sequence is 17 residues long. The CDR3 sequence is CASRPAPTVTLTGELFF. In nucleotides, the CDR3 is TGCGCCAGCAGGCCTGCTCCGACAGTGACGCTAACCGGGGAGCTGTTTTTT.

This chain uses TRBV7-2 with TRBJ2-3; 8 bases match TRBD1. With V trimmed by 8 bases and J by 4 bases, 11 bases remained unmatched. CDR1 SGHTA and CDR2 FQGNSA come from the germline V gene. This CDR3 region has 15 residues. The CDR3 loop reads CASQGTGGIPDTQYF. DNA for the CDR3: TGTGCCAGCCAAGGAACAGGGGGGATCCCAGATACGCAGTATTTT.

This clone was seen only a few times. This sequence joins TRBV11-2 and TRBJ1-4, with D perhaps TRBD1 (6 bases). Germline V gives CDR1 SGHAT, CDR2 FQNNGV. The CDR3 spans 15 residues. V lost 5 bases and J 10 bases, leaving 20 bases between the germline ends. CDR3 sequence: CASSPVVGAPVKLFF. CDR3 DNA: TGTGCCAGCAGCCCCGTGGTGGGGGCGCCGGTAAAACTGTTTTTT.

The chain is built from TRBV7-9 and TRBJ2-2; D is ambiguous. This CDR3 has 17 residues. V lost 0 bases and J 6 bases, leaving 17 bases between the germline ends. The germline gives CDR1 SEHNR, CDR2 FQNEAQ (reference sequence). In DNA form, the CDR3 reads TGTGCCAGCAGCTTAGCCCAAGCCCCTGTTTTGGCCGGGGAGCTGTTTTTT. It codes for CASSLAQAPVLAGELFF.

The chain links TRBV4-2 to TRBJ2-1; maybe TRBD2 (6 bases). The V gene's germline CDR1 is LGHNA and CDR2 YNFKEQ. CDR3 length: 18 residues. With 0 bases removed from V and 5 bases from J, the gap between germline ends came to 20 bases. CDR3 residues: CASSQDPAPARDNNEQFF. As DNA, the CDR3 is TGTGCCAGCAGCCAAGACCCCGCCCCGGCGCGGGATAACAATGAGCAGTTCTTC.

V gene TRBV28 combines with J gene TRBJ2-7, with 12 bases lining up with TRBD1. Germline V gene sequence: CDR1 MDHEN, CDR2 SYDVKM. V trimming: 7 bases; J trimming: 4 bases; junction bases outside the gene matches: 8. CDR3 size: 15 residues. This CDR3 reads CASKSGTGGGYEQYF. CDR3 sequence (DNA): TGTGCCAGCAAATCCGGGACAGGGGGCGGGTACGAGCAGTACTTC.

The chain joins TRBV28 to TRBJ1-5, with a possible D match to TRBD1 (6 bases). Germline loops: CDR1 MDHEN, CDR2 SYDVKM. V was shortened by 6 bases and J by 0 bases, with 18 bases between the two germline ends. This CDR3 spans 17 amino acids. The CDR3 nucleotides read TGTGCCAGCAGACCAACCAGGGGCGGCAATAGCAATCAGCCCCAGCATTTT. Translation gives CASRPTRGGNSNQPQHF. The whole variable domain, remainder taken from reference TRBV28 and TRBJ1-5, is DVKVTQSSRYLVKRTGEKVFLECVQDMDHENMFWYRQDPGLGLRLIYFSYDVKMKEKGDIPEGYSVSREKKERFSLILESASTNQTSMYLCASRPTRGGNSNQPQHFGDGTRLSIL.

The V gene is TRBV14, the J gene TRBJ2-2; D is undetermined. V was cut by 0 bases and J by 6 bases, with 5 bases left in between. Germline values: CDR1 SGHDN, CDR2 FVKESK. The CDR3 sequence is 13 residues long. CDR3 in DNA: TGTGCCAGCAGCCAAGATTTATCCGGGGAGCTGTTTTTT. It encodes CASSQDLSGELFF. Complete variable domain (other parts from reference TRBV14 and TRBJ2-2): EAGVTQFPSHSVIEKGQTVTLRCDPISGHDNLYWYRRVMGKEIKFLLHFVKESKQDESGMPNNRFLAERTGGTYSTLKVQPAELEDSGVYFCASSQDLSGELFFGEGSRLTVL.

This chain uses TRBV18 with TRBJ1-2; D gene ambiguous. Germline CDR1 reads KGHSH; CDR2 reads LQKENI. The length of the CDR3 is 13 residues. The ends were cut back, 1 base at V and 9 bases at J, with 12 bases in the middle. Here the CDR3 DNA reads TGTGCCAGCTCACCACGCGAGCCGCCTAGCTACACCTTC. Protein: CASSPREPPSYTF.

The gene calls are TRBV9 and TRBJ2-2; 10 nucleotides align to TRBD1. CDR3 length: 15 amino acids. The germline V gene encodes CDR1 SGDLS and CDR2 YYNGEE. Trimming took 3 bases from V and 4 from J; bases not matched to a gene: 3. In DNA, the CDR3 is TGTGCCAGCAGCGGACAGGGGGCGCTCACCGGGGAGCTGTTTTTT. Translated, it gives CASSGQGALTGELFF.

This clone was seen a handful of times. CDR3 nucleotide sequence: TGTGCCAGTTCCCTGTCGGTTAGCGGCTACAATGAGCAGTTCTTC. Amino acid sequence: CASSLSVSGYNEQFF. The chain employs TRBV27 and TRBJ2-1, with D perhaps matching TRBD2 (6 bases). The length of the CDR3 is 15 residues. Germline values: CDR1 MNHEY, CDR2 SMNVEV (reference sequence). V was trimmed by 9 bases and J by 3 bases, leaving 18 bases between them.

The chain couples TRBV10-3 to TRBJ2-1; the match to TRBD1 covers 8 bases. The CDR3 runs to 16 residues. V lost 0 bases to trimming and J lost 0 bases; unmatched junction nucleotides: 1. Looked up from germline, CDR1 is ENHRY and CDR2 is SYGVKD. For the CDR3, the DNA is TGTGCCATCAGTGAGTCCACAGGGGGCTCCTACAATGAGCAGTTCTTC. Translating gives CAISESTGGSYNEQFF.

This clone has only one observation. This chain joins TRBV21-1 and TRBJ2-7; the D call of TRBD1 is as the table states it, not checked on the DNA. TRBV21-1 is a recognized pseudogene. CDR3 length equals 16 residues. CDR3 in DNA: TGTGCCAGCAACCCGAGGAGGGACAGGGACTCCTACGAGCAGTACTTC. Encoded protein: CASNPRRDRDSYEQYF.

The DNA of the CDR3 is TGTGCCAGCAGTCCCCGGGACAGGGATCAAGAGACCCAGTACTTC. Amino acid sequence: CASSPRDRDQETQYF. This rearrangement joins TRBV6-5 to TRBJ2-5; 9 bases fit TRBD1. The V and J ends lost 5 bases and 2 bases, in that order; junction bases with no gene match: 6. Germline V lookup: CDR1 MNHEY, CDR2 SVGAGI. This CDR3 region has 15 residues.

The table lists this clone with a count of one. DNA for the CDR3: TGTGCCAGCAGCGTAGCGGCGGAGGGGACTGAAGCTTTCTTT. It specifies CASSVAAEGTEAFF. This chain uses TRBV9 with TRBJ1-1; D perhaps matches TRBD1 (5 bases). Trimming took 0 bases from V and 5 from J, leaving 11 bases between them. The CDR3 contains 14 residues. The germline CDR1 and CDR2 sequences are SGDLS and YYNGEE.

This clone was counted once. The chain uses TRBV6-5 and TRBJ2-7; 7 nucleotides match TRBD1. Per the germline V gene, CDR1 is MNHEY and CDR2 is SVGAGI. The J segment lost 2 bases and the V segment lost 8 bases, leaving 9 bases of the junction unmatched. The CDR3 spans 14 residues. This chain's CDR3 is CASGQTGTTYEQYF. The CDR3 bases are TGTGCCAGCGGCCAGACAGGGACGACCTACGAGCAGTACTTC.

The chain joins TRBV18 to TRBJ1-2, with a tentative D call TRBD1 (5 bases). Germline CDR1 is KGHSH and CDR2 is LQKENI. Trimming pared 6 bases from V and 8 bases from J, leaving 13 bases between. The CDR3 has 12 amino acids. DNA of the CDR3: TGTGCCAGCTCCTGGGGCTATGAAGGCTACACCTTC. Amino acid sequence: CASSWGYEGYTF.

The J gene is TRBJ2-5, the V gene TRBV14; TRBD2 aligns across 7 bases. The CDR3 consists of 15 residues. The J segment lost 5 bases and the V segment lost 0 bases, leaving 6 bases of the junction unmatched. Germline V gene sequence: CDR1 SGHDN, CDR2 FVKESK. The CDR3 DNA sequence: TGTGCCAGCAGCCAAGATAGGCAGGGAGGGGAGACCCAGTACTTC. Its protein is CASSQDRQGGETQYF.

The chain has TRBV7-3 and TRBJ2-2; D unresolved. This CDR3 is built from 12 residues. V was trimmed by 5 bases and J by 8 bases, leaving 9 bases between them. Germline CDR1 reads SGHTA; CDR2 reads FQGTGA. The CDR3 spells CASSRVEGELFF. CDR3 sequence (DNA): TGTGCCAGCAGCCGGGTGGAAGGGGAGCTGTTTTTT.

The chain links TRBV29-1 to TRBJ1-5; the match to TRBD1 covers 9 bases. Germline CDR1 reads SQVTM; CDR2 reads ANQGSEA. CDR3 length equals 15 residues. V lost 2 bases, J lost 4 bases, and 6 bases stayed unmatched. DNA for the CDR3: TGCAGCGTTGAACTAGCCGGGACAGGGAATCAGCCCCAGCATTTT. Translated: CSVELAGTGNQPQHF.